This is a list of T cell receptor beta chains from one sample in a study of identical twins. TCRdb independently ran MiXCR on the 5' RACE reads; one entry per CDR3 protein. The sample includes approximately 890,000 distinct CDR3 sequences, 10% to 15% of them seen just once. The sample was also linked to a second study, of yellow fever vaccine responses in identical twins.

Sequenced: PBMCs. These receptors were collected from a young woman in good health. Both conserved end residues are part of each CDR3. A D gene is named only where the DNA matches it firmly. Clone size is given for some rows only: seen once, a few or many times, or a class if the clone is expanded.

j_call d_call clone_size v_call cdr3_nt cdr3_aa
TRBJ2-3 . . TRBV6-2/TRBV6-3 TGTGCCAGCAGTTACTCTTGGGGGGCCGTAGATACGCAGTATTTT CASSYSWGAVDTQYF
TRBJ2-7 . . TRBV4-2 TGTGCCAGCAGCCAACTCAGCCCCACGTCCTACGAGCAGTACTTC CASSQLSPTSYEQYF
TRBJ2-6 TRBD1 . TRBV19 TGTGCCAGTAGTGCGGGGACAGGGGAGACCTCTGGGGCCAACGTCCTGACTTTC CASSAGTGETSGANVLTF
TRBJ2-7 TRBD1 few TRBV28 TGTGCCAGCAGACCGGGACAGGGGGCTTCTAGGGTCTGGGGGCCCTACGAGCAGTACTTC CASRPGQGASRVWGPYEQYF
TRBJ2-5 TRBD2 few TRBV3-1 TGTGCCAGCAGCCAAGACGGACTAGCGGGGGGGCCCGGGGAGACCCAGTACTTC CASSQDGLAGGPGETQYF
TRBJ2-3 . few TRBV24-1 TGTGCCACCAGTGATAGGCTGGGTACGCAGTATTTT CATSDRLGTQYF
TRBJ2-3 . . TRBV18 TGTGCCAGCTCACCACCGTTCGGGGGCTGGGCAGATACGCAGTATTTT CASSPPFGGWADTQYF
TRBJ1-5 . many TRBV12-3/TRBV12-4 TGTGCCAGCAGTCCCTCTAACCACCTACGCGAATTTTATAGCAATCAGCCCCAGCATTTT CASSPSNHLREFYSNQPQHF
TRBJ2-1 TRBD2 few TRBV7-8 TGTGCCAGCAGCTTAGTCGTAGCGGGAGGTTCCTACAATGAGCAGTTCTTC CASSLVVAGGSYNEQFF
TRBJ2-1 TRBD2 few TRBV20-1 TGCAGTGCTAGTAGGACTAGCGGGAGTCAGAATGAGCAGTTCTTC CSASRTSGSQNEQFF
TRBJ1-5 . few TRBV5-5 TGTGCCAGCAGCTTTCATGGAGGAAGCAATCAGCCCCAGCATTTT CASSFHGGSNQPQHF
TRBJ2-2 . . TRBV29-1 TGCAGCGTTGAAGGGAGGCATTCGAACACCGGGGAGCTGTTTTTT CSVEGRHSNTGELFF
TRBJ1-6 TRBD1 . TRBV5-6 TGTGCCAGCAGCTTGGCCACAGGGGGCAATAATTCACCCCTCCACTTT CASSLATGGNNSPLHF
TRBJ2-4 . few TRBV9 TGTGCCAGCAGCGTAATACGGAAAAACATTCAGTACTTC CASSVIRKNIQYF
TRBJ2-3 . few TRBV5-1 TGCGCCAGCAGCCCCGGACAGCCCAACTCGTGGGGCGATACGCAGTATTTT CASSPGQPNSWGDTQYF
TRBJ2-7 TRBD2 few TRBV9 TGTGCCAGCAGCGGGACTAGCGGGATGGACGAGCAGTACTTC CASSGTSGMDEQYF
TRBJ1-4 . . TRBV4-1 TGCGCCAGCAGCCGTTACAGGGATCCTGAAAAACTGTTTTTT CASSRYRDPEKLFF
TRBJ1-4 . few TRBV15 TGTGCCACCAGCACCAGACGGAATAATGAAAAACTGTTTTTT CATSTRRNNEKLFF
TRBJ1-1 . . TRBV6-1 TGTGCCAGCAGTGAAGCAGCAGGACTGTATGGGCTCTTT CASSEAAGLYGLF
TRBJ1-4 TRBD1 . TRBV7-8 TGTGCCAGCAGCCCCGGACAGGATGAAAAACTGTTTTTT CASSPGQDEKLFF
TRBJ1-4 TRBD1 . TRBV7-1 TGTGCCAGCAGCTCGAAATTTCAAGACAGGGAAGAAGGGGAAAAACTGTTTTTT CASSSKFQDREEGEKLFF
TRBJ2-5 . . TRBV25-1 TGTGCCAGCAGAGCCCCGGGACACCATATACAAGAGACCCAGTACTTC CASRAPGHHIQETQYF
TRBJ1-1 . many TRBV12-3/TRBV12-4 TGTGCCAGCAGTCCGCGGACGATGAACACTGAAGCTTTCTTT CASSPRTMNTEAFF
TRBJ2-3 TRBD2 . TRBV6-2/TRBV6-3 TGTGCCAGCAGGGAGGAGCGGGAGGGCCGGGATACGCAGTATTTT CASREEREGRDTQYF
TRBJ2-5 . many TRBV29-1 TGCAGCGTTCGACAGACAGAGACCCAGTACTTC CSVRQTETQYF
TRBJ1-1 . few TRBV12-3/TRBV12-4 TGTGCCAGCAGCTTTACAGGGCTGGGAACTGAAGCTTTCTTT CASSFTGLGTEAFF
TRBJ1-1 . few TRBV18 TGTGCCAGCTCACCAGCGGACATGAACACTGAAGCTTTCTTT CASSPADMNTEAFF
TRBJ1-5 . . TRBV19 TGTGCCAGTCTGAATCACCTAGCGAGCAATCAGCCCCAGCATTTT CASLNHLASNQPQHF
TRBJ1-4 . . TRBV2 TGTGCCAGCAGTGAAATGGCCGGGGCGGGGGCCGGTGAAAAACTGTTTTTT CASSEMAGAGAGEKLFF
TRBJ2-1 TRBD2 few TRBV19 TGTGCCAGCGGGGTGACTAGCGGGGCAGCGGGCTACAATGAGCAGTTCTTC CASGVTSGAAGYNEQFF
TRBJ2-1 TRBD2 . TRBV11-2 TGTGCCAGCAGCGCGGCGGGCGGGGGGGCTGGGTACAATGAGCAGTTCTTC CASSAAGGGAGYNEQFF
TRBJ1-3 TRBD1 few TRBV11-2 TGTGCCAGCAGCCAGACAGGGAGCGCTGGAAACACCATATATTTT CASSQTGSAGNTIYF
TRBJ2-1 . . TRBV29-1 TGCAGCGTTGTTTCCAGGCTCTTTGAAGGGCCACTAAATGAGCAGTTCTTC CSVVSRLFEGPLNEQFF
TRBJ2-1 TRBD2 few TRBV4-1 TGCGCCAGCAGCCAACGGGGCGGATCGGGAGGAGGCGATGAGCAGTTCTTC CASSQRGGSGGGDEQFF
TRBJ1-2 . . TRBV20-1 TGCAGTGCTAGACAGGTTGACTACACCTTC CSARQVDYTF
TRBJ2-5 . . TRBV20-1 TGCAGTGCGCCAAAGGGGTTCTCGGAGACCCAGTACTTC CSAPKGFSETQYF
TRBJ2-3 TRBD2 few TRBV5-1 TGCGCCAGCAGCTTGGCCGGACTAGCGGGGGCGGGAGATACGCAGTATTTT CASSLAGLAGAGDTQYF
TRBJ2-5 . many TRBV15 TGTGCCACCAGCAGAGATTTTACGTTTGGGGAGACCCAGTACTTC CATSRDFTFGETQYF
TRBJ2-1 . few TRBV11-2 TGTGCCAGCAGCCCACGGGACTTAACTAACAATGAGCAGTTCTTC CASSPRDLTNNEQFF
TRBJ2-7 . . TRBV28 TGTGCCAGCAGTTTTCGGAGTTGGGCTAGCTCCTACGAGCAGTACTTC CASSFRSWASSYEQYF
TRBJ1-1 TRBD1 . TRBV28 TGTGCCAGCAGTTTAAAGGGGACAGGGGGCAATGAAGCTTTCTTT CASSLKGTGGNEAFF
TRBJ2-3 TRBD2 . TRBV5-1 TGCGCCAGCAGCTGGGGGACTAGCGGGGGCCTCACAGATACGCAGTATTTT CASSWGTSGGLTDTQYF
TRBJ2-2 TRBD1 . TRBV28 TGTGCCAGCAGCCGCGGGACAGGGGATACCGGGGAGCTGTTTTTT CASSRGTGDTGELFF
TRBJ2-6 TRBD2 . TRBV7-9 TGTGCCAGCAGCCTCGGGGGGGAAGTCCTGACTTTC CASSLGGEVLTF
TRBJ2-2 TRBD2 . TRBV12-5 TGTGCTAGTGGGCTCCGGGCTAGCGGGTCGAACACCGGGGAGCTGTTTTTT CASGLRASGSNTGELFF
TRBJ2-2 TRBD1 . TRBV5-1 TGCGCCAGCAGGACGGGACAGATAAACACCGGGGAGCTGTTTTTT CASRTGQINTGELFF
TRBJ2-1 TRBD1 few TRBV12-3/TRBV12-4 TGTGCCGGGGCTGCTTCGCAGGGGGCGGGTGAGCAGTTCTTC CAGAASQGAGEQFF
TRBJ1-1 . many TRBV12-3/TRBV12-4 TGTGCCAGCAGTTTAGCCTATTCAGCTGAAGCTTTCTTT CASSLAYSAEAFF
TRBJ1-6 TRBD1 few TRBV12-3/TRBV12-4 TGTGCCAGCAGGCAGGGGGTAGGGAATTCACCCCTCCACTTT CASRQGVGNSPLHF
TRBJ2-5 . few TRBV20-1 TGCAGTGCTCTCACCTCGGGGGCGGGAGTGGAGACCCAGTACTTC CSALTSGAGVETQYF
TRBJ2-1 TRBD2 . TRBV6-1 TGTGCCAGCACTGGCATAAGCGGGGGCTCCTACAATGAGCAGTTCTTC CASTGISGGSYNEQFF
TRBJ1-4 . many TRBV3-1 TGTGCCAGCAGCCAAGGTCCCGGACTGTTTTTT CASSQGPGLFF
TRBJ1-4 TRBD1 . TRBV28 TGTGCCAGCACCGCGGGACAGGGGAGTCATGGAAAACTGTTTTTT CASTAGQGSHGKLFF